These 32 T cell receptor beta chains originate from one sample sequenced in a study of cytomegalovirus exposure and HLA in healthy donors. PCR primers comprised 60 Vbeta and 13 Jbeta primers. Measured with immunoSEQ multiplex PCR; TCRdb has only the in-frame clones, and not every one. This table has 130,000 or so clones, roughly 74% appearing once. The specimen was PBMCs. Receptor source: a man aged 40-50 years in good health and CMV-seropositive.

The chain employs TRBV27 and TRBJ2-7; D might be TRBD2 (6 bases). V was pared by 6 bases and J by 1 base, with 13 bases between. CDR1 MNHEY and CDR2 SMNVEV come from the germline V gene (reference sequence). The CDR3 totals 14 residues. This CDR3 is CASSPTGASYEQYF. The CDR3 bases are TGTGCCAGCAGCCCCACGGGAGCTTCCTACGAGCAGTACTTC.

A word on this clone: Other DNA sequences within the sample encode an identical CDR3. Here the CDR3 reads CASSRGNTGELFF. In DNA form, the CDR3 reads TGTGCCAGCAGTCGGGGGAACACCGGGGAGCTGTTTTTT. The chain carries TRBV27 and TRBJ2-2; tentative D call: TRBD2 (5 bases). The V and J ends lost 5 bases and 1 base respectively, with 5 bases between them. CDR1 is MNHEY, CDR2 SMNVEV, per germline (reference sequence). This CDR3 region has 13 residues.

The V and J genes are TRBV5-1 and TRBJ2-7; 9 bases are a match to TRBD1. The CDR3 covers 16 residues. Germline CDR1 and CDR2: SGHRS and YFSETQ. The V and J ends lost 3 bases and 2 bases, in that order; junction bases with no gene match: 9. The CDR3 DNA sequence: TGCGCCAGCAGCTCACAGGGGGCTGGGTTCGCCTACGAGCAGTACTTC. This encodes CASSSQGAGFAYEQYF.

This clone occurred a few times. The chain carries TRBV5-5 and TRBJ2-7; possible D gene TRBD2, 6 bases. The V end was cut by 3 bases, the J end by 7 bases, with 11 bases between. The germline V gene encodes CDR1 SGHKS and CDR2 YYEKEE (reference sequence). The CDR3 consists of 12 residues. The CDR3 DNA reads TGTGCCAGCAGCTCCCCCCGGGGGGAGCAGTACTTC. As protein: CASSSPRGEQYF. Drawing the rest from reference TRBV5-5 and TRBJ2-7, the complete variable domain is DAGVTQSPTHLIKTRGQQVTLRCSPISGHKSVSWYQQVLGQGPQFIFQYYEKEERGRGNFPDRFSARQFPNYSSELNVNALLLGDSALYLCASSSPRGEQYFGPGTRLTVT.

This chain links TRBV7-9 with TRBJ1-1; D is possibly TRBD1 (5 bases). In germline, CDR1 is SEHNR, CDR2 FQNEAQ (reference sequence). The CDR3 spans 13 residues. Deletions cut 7 bases from V and 0 bases from J, with 9 bases between. The CDR3 loop reads CASIGGVNTEAFF. The DNA for the CDR3 is TGTGCCAGCATCGGGGGGGTGAACACTGAAGCTTTCTTT.

V and J are TRBV5-4 and TRBJ1-4; a possible D gene is TRBD1 (6 bases). The V gene's germline CDR1 is SGHNT and CDR2 YYREEE (reference sequence). The CDR3 runs to 14 residues. V shed 4 bases and J shed 7 bases, with 14 bases lying between them. Here the CDR3 reads CASSQLQGSEKLFF. The CDR3 DNA is TGTGCCAGCAGCCAGTTGCAGGGGAGTGAAAAACTGTTTTTT.

The chain combines TRBV7-2 with TRBJ2-5; 11 bases map to TRBD2. This CDR3 has 15 amino acids. The V gene's germline CDR1 is SGHTA and CDR2 FQGNSA. The trim removed 4 bases at V and 5 bases at J, leaving 6 bases unmatched. CDR3 bases: TGTGCCAGCAGCTACCTAGCGGGAGGATGGGAGACCCAGTACTTC. It codes for CASSYLAGGWETQYF.

The chain is built from TRBV10-3 and TRBJ2-7, with TRBD1 matching 7 bases. V shed 10 bases and J 2 bases; nucleotides not matched to a gene: 8. The CDR3 covers 13 residues. Germline values: CDR1 ENHRY, CDR2 SYGVKD. The CDR3 DNA follows: TGTGCCAGCGCCCCGGGACAGACCTACGAGCAGTACTTC. It is translated as CASAPGQTYEQYF.

The gene calls are TRBV28 and TRBJ2-1, with TRBD2 identical over 8 bases. The CDR3 length is 16 residues. After removal of 5 bases from V and 4 bases from J, the junction contained 10 bases not matched to a gene. Germline V gene sequence: CDR1 MDHEN, CDR2 SYDVKM. CDR3 amino acids: CASSRSAGASYNEQFF. The CDR3 region has the DNA TGTGCCAGCAGTCGGTCAGCGGGAGCTTCTTACAATGAGCAGTTCTTC.

Comment on this clone: Different DNA sequences within this sample yield the same CDR3. V and J are TRBV5-1 and TRBJ2-3; 10 nucleotides agree with TRBD1. V gave up 4 bases and J gave up 5 bases; unmatched junction bases: 4. There are 14 residues in the CDR3. Germline V gene lookup returns CDR1 SGHRS and CDR2 YFSETQ. In DNA form, the CDR3 reads TGCGCCAGCAGCCTGACAGGGGGCGGAGATACGCAGTATTTT. It specifies CASSLTGGGDTQYF.

This chain's CDR3 is CAVKGTDDRDTEAFF. In DNA, the CDR3 is TGTGCCGTTAAGGGGACAGACGACAGGGACACTGAAGCTTTCTTT. V usage is TRBV6-4 and J usage is TRBJ1-1, with 7 nucleotides matching TRBD1. This CDR3 has 15 residues. V was pared by 11 bases and J by 3 bases, with 15 bases of the junction left unmatched. In germline, CDR1 is MRHNA, CDR2 SNTAGT.

This sequence joins TRBV4-1 and TRBJ1-5, with 10 bases matching TRBD1. The CDR3 runs 17 residues. CDR1 and CDR2 (germline): MGHRA, YSYEKL. V lost 0 bases and J lost 7; bases outside the gene matches: 9. For the CDR3, the DNA is TGCGCCAGCAGCCAAGAGAGTAGGGGACAGGGGTGGCAGCCCCAGCATTTT. It specifies CASSQESRGQGWQPQHF.

The chain links TRBV27 to TRBJ2-7; D possibly corresponds to TRBD2 (6 bases). The germline gives CDR1 MNHEY, CDR2 SMNVEV (reference sequence). Trimming shortened V by 6 bases and J by 0 bases, and 9 bases separated the two germline ends. This CDR3 has 13 amino acids. The DNA of the CDR3 is TGTGCCAGCAGGGGCGGGGCCTCCTACGAGCAGTACTTC. Translated: CASRGGASYEQYF.

The V and J genes are TRBV7-2 and TRBJ2-7, with TRBD1 matching 7 bases. V was clipped by 8 bases and J by 1 base; unmatched bases: 5. CDR1 and CDR2 (germline): SGHTA, FQGNSA. The CDR3 length is 13 residues. The CDR3 nucleotides read TGTGCCAGCGGACGGGACAGTTCCTACGAGCAGTACTTC. This translates into CASGRDSSYEQYF.

The gene calls are TRBV7-9 and TRBJ1-2; D unresolved. CDR1 is SEHNR and CDR2 is FQNEAQ in the germline V gene (reference sequence). There are 15 residues in the CDR3. Trimming took 2 bases from V and 1 from J, leaving 11 bases between them. The CDR3 DNA reads TGTGCCAGCAGCTTACCGGGGAGGATTAACTATGGCTACACCTTC. This encodes CASSLPGRINYGYTF.

The V and J genes are TRBV11-2 and TRBJ2-7, with D perhaps TRBD1 (5 bases). CDR3 length: 16 amino acids. Germline V lookup: CDR1 SGHAT, CDR2 FQNNGV. V shed 1 base and J shed 2 bases, with 15 bases lying between them. CDR3 residues: CASSLVLRGRAYEQYF. In nucleotides, the CDR3 is TGTGCCAGCAGCTTAGTATTGCGCGGCAGGGCCTACGAGCAGTACTTC.

This sequence joins TRBV13 and TRBJ1-6; D may be TRBD1 (5 bases). Trimming cost V 0 bases and J 9 bases, with 15 bases left between them. The CDR3 is 16 residues long. Germline CDR1 reads PRHDT; CDR2 reads FYEKMQ (reference sequence). CDR3 DNA: TGTGCCAGCAGCTTAGGCCTATCAGGACAAGGTTCACCCCTCCACTTT. Translation gives CASSLGLSGQGSPLHF.

The chain combines TRBV11-2 with TRBJ2-7; 8 bases line up with TRBD1. The V gene end was trimmed by 5 bases and the J gene end by 7 bases; junction bases not matched to a gene: 13. Germline-derived CDR1 and CDR2 are SGHAT and FQNNGV. This CDR3 spans 15 amino acids. The CDR3 DNA reads TGTGCCAGCAGCGATTATAGACAGGGGTTATGGGAGCAGTACTTC. Protein product: CASSDYRQGLWEQYF.

The chain carries TRBV27 and TRBJ2-3, with 14 bases fitting TRBD2. J was trimmed by 2 bases and V by 6 bases; bases with no gene match: 7. The CDR3 length is 17 residues. Germline V gene data show CDR1 as MNHEY and CDR2 as SMNVEV (reference sequence). In DNA, the CDR3 is TGTGCCAGCAGGACGGTGGGACTAGCGGGAGTCACAGATACGCAGTATTTT. Protein sequence: CASRTVGLAGVTDTQYF.

This clone was seen a few times. The CDR3 bases are TGCAGCGTTGCGGGAGCCTCCTACAATGAGCAGTTCTTC. Translating gives CSVAGASYNEQFF. The gene calls are TRBV29-1 and TRBJ2-1; tentatively, D is TRBD2 (6 bases). Germline CDR1 and CDR2: SQVTM and ANQGSEA. The CDR3 loop spans 13 amino acids. Trimming left V 4 bases short and J 0 bases short, with 7 bases between.

This chain uses TRBV6-5 with TRBJ1-6; TRBD1 is a possible D gene (5 bases). Germline-derived CDR1 and CDR2 are MNHEY and SVGAGI. The CDR3 covers 14 residues. Trimming removed 1 base at V and 9 bases at J, with 10 bases between. CDR3 nucleotide sequence: TGTGCCAGCAGTTACTTCCAGGGTTCTTCACCCCTCCACTTT. Amino acid sequence: CASSYFQGSSPLHF.

The chain recombines TRBV5-1 with TRBJ2-5; a possible D gene is TRBD2 (6 bases). Germline V gene lookup returns CDR1 SGHRS and CDR2 YFSETQ. The V end lost 1 base, the J end lost 5 bases, and 18 bases lay between the germline ends. This CDR3 comprises 16 residues. CDR3 amino acids: CASSLTATIAGETQYF. CDR3 nucleotides: TGCGCCAGCAGCTTGACAGCCACCATCGCGGGGGAGACCCAGTACTTC.

V is TRBV14 and J is TRBJ1-1; 12 bases are a match to TRBD1. Germline CDR1 is SGHDN and CDR2 is FVKESK. This CDR3 comprises 16 residues. The ends lost 6 bases at V and 3 bases at J; junction bases unmatched: 8. The CDR3, as DNA: TGTGCCAGCAGTCTATGGGGACAGGGGGCGGACACTGAAGCTTTCTTT. Translating it yields CASSLWGQGADTEAFF. The full variable domain, with the rest looked up from reference TRBV14 and TRBJ1-1, is EAGVTQFPSHSVIEKGQTVTLRCDPISGHDNLYWYRRVMGKEIKFLLHFVKESKQDESGMPNNRFLAERTGGTYSTLKVQPAELEDSGVYFCASSLWGQGADTEAFFGQGTRLTVV.

This chain connects TRBV29-1 to TRBJ2-2, with 10 bases that match TRBD1. The germline V gene has CDR1 SQVTM and CDR2 ANQGSEA. The CDR3 runs 14 residues. Trimming removed 6 bases from V and 4 bases from J; junction bases left unmatched: 5. CDR3 amino acids: CSVHGTGATGELFF. In nucleotides, the CDR3 is TGCAGCGTCCATGGGACAGGGGCCACCGGGGAGCTGTTTTTT.

The chain employs TRBV28 and TRBJ2-2; possible D gene TRBD1, 5 bases. V gave up 4 bases and J gave up 6 bases, with 9 bases separating them. This CDR3 has 13 residues. The germline CDR1 and CDR2 sequences are MDHEN and SYDVKM. CDR3 protein: CASSYRFAGELFF. The CDR3 bases are TGTGCCAGCAGTTACAGGTTTGCCGGGGAGCTGTTTTTT.

This chain's CDR3 is CAISESLRGVQETQYF. The CDR3 DNA follows: TGTGCCATCAGTGAGTCGTTACGGGGGGTCCAAGAGACCCAGTACTTC. This chain connects TRBV10-3 to TRBJ2-5; 7 nucleotides line up with TRBD2. The trim removed 0 bases at V and 1 base at J, leaving 5 bases unmatched. CDR1 and CDR2 from the germline V gene are ENHRY and SYGVKD. The CDR3 length is 16 residues.

This clone occurred a few times. This chain uses TRBV7-6 with TRBJ2-3; the match to TRBD1 covers 9 bases. The CDR3 contains 14 residues. Per the germline V gene, CDR1 is SGHVS and CDR2 is FNYEAQ. The V segment lost 5 bases and the J segment 3 bases; nucleotides outside the gene matches: 3. CDR3 residues: CASSLGQGTDTQYF. As DNA, the CDR3 is TGTGCCAGCAGCCTTGGACAGGGGACAGATACGCAGTATTTT.

Only a few counts were recorded for this clone. The rearrangement joins TRBV5-1 to TRBJ2-2, with D maybe TRBD1 (5 bases). The V end was cut by 5 bases, the J end by 3 bases, with 17 bases between. CDR1 is SGHRS, CDR2 YFSETQ, per germline. This CDR3 region has 16 residues. CDR3 coding DNA: TGCGCCAGCAGTCCACTCAAAGGGGCGGACACCGGGGAGCTGTTTTTT. Translating it yields CASSPLKGADTGELFF. The complete variable domain, with remaining parts taken from reference TRBV5-1 and TRBJ2-2, reads KAGVTQTPRYLIKTRGQQVTLSCSPISGHRSVSWYQQTPGQGLQFLFEYFSETQRNKGNFPGRFSGRQFSNSRSEMNVSTLELGDSALYLCASSPLKGADTGELFFGEGSRLTVL.

This clone has a single count. This sample includes further DNA sequences coding for the same CDR3. V usage is TRBV5-1 and J usage is TRBJ2-1; 11 nucleotides line up with TRBD2. There are 17 residues in the CDR3. The trim removed 0 bases at V and 2 bases at J, leaving 4 bases unmatched. CDR1 SGHRS and CDR2 YFSETQ come from the germline V gene. The CDR3 DNA sequence: TGCGCCAGCAGCTTGGTCTTAGCGGGAGGGACCTACAATGAGCAGTTCTTC. Translation gives CASSLVLAGGTYNEQFF.

V and J are TRBV7-6 and TRBJ2-2; D is ambiguous. There are 16 residues in the CDR3. V was clipped by 1 base and J by 5 bases, with 14 bases between them. CDR1 and CDR2 (germline): SGHVS, FNYEAQ. The CDR3 DNA sequence: TGTGCCAGCAGCTTAGTACCTTTACATACGACCGGGGAGCTGTTTTTT. This gives the protein CASSLVPLHTTGELFF.

The gene calls are TRBV6-5 and TRBJ2-5; TRBD2 agrees at 8 bases. Judging by the DNA end, TRBJ2-7 fits better; the J call may be wrong. Looked up from germline, CDR1 is MNHEY and CDR2 is SVGAGI. The CDR3 covers 15 residues. CDR3 DNA sequence: TGTGCCAGCCGGCGGGGGGCCGCTGCCTCCTACGAGCAGTACTTC. It codes for CASRRGAAASYEQYF.

The chain's CDR3 is CASSSLGQRSYEQYF. The CDR3 nucleotides are TGTGCCAGCTCATCATTAGGACAGCGGTCCTACGAGCAGTACTTC. This chain uses TRBV18 with TRBJ2-7, with a tentative D call TRBD1 (6 bases). Trimming removed 5 bases from V and 1 base from J, with 15 bases in between. The CDR3 loop spans 15 amino acids. Germline loops: CDR1 KGHSH, CDR2 LQKENI.